Listed below are T cell receptor beta chains from one sample, sequenced in a study of metastatic and nonmetastatic thyroid tumors. TCRdb reanalyzed the PCR reads with MiXCR. The sample yields about 34,000 clones, approximately 40% seen once. Sequencing was performed on tumor tissue. These receptors were taken from a female donor with papillary thyroid cancer or a benign thyroid nodule (not recorded which). Some clones in this sample may be carry-over from other donors' samples. The CDR3 runs from the conserved cysteine through the conserved F or W. A D gene is named only where the DNA matches it firmly. Rows give clone size only sometimes, using once, few, many, or a class for an expanded clone.

v_gene	abundance	j_gene	d_gene	CDR3nt	CDR3aa
TRBV20-1	NA	TRBJ2-1	NA	TGCAGTGCTAGAGATACCCGGACTCGCCTCAATGAGCAGTTCTTC	CSARDTRTRLNEQFF
TRBV25-1	few	TRBJ1-1	TRBD1	TGTGCCAGCAGTTATGGGACAGTGAACACTGAAGCTTTCTTT	CASSYGTVNTEAFF
TRBV28	NA	TRBJ1-2	NA	TGTGCCAGCAGTTTATATCGGGGGGCAAGCTATGGCTACACCTTC	CASSLYRGASYGYTF
TRBV11-2	once	TRBJ2-3	TRBD2	TGTGCCAGCAGCTTACCAACTAGCGGGACTAGCACAGATACGCAGTATTTT	CASSLPTSGTSTDTQYF
TRBV6-6	NA	TRBJ1-2	NA	TGTGCCAGCAGTTACCCTTTGGGACTGAACTATGGCTACACCTTC	CASSYPLGLNYGYTF
TRBV4-2	NA	TRBJ2-3	TRBD2	TGTGCCAGCAGCAATATAGCGACTAGCGGGGCAGATACGCAGTATTTT	CASSNIATSGADTQYF
TRBV4-1	NA	TRBJ2-7	TRBD2	TGCGCCAGCAGCCAAGCTTTAGCGGGACGTCTTGGGCAGTACTTC	CASSQALAGRLGQYF
TRBV19	few	TRBJ2-5	NA	TGTGCCAGTAGTATAGTCAGGGAAGAGACCCAGTACTTC	CASSIVREETQYF
TRBV12-3/TRBV12-4	few	TRBJ2-5	NA	TGTGCCAGCAGTCCCGTTCCGATGACCCAGTACTTC	CASSPVPMTQYF
TRBV19	NA	TRBJ2-3	TRBD2	TGTGCCAGTAGCGGACTAGCGGGAGGGTCAGATACGCAGTATTTT	CASSGLAGGSDTQYF
TRBV25-1	few	TRBJ2-7	NA	TGTGCCAGCAGTGACCCTAGGGTCTACGAGCAGTACTTC	CASSDPRVYEQYF
TRBV20-1	NA	TRBJ1-2	TRBD1	TGCAGTGCTAGAGATTCTACCCGATTCTACAGGGGAGAGGGGGGAAGGGGCTACACCTTC	CSARDSTRFYRGEGGRGYTF
TRBV5-1	few	TRBJ2-7	TRBD1	TGCGCCAGCAGCTTCGGGACAGGGGCATACGAGCAGTACTTC	CASSFGTGAYEQYF
TRBV7-2	NA	TRBJ1-2	NA	TGTGCCAGCAGCTTAAGGTGGGGGGGCGAAGATGGCTACACCTTC	CASSLRWGGEDGYTF
TRBV12-3/TRBV12-4	few	TRBJ2-7	NA	TGTGCCAGCGGTCCACCGGGACTCGGAGACGAGCAGTACTTC	CASGPPGLGDEQYF
TRBV7-8	NA	TRBJ1-1	NA	TGTGCCAGCAGCTTAGAAATGGGAGGCTCAAACACTGAAGCTTTCTTT	CASSLEMGGSNTEAFF
TRBV12-5	few	TRBJ2-1	TRBD2	TGTGCTAGTGGTTTAGGGACTAGCGGGAGGGTCCATGAGCAGTTCTTC	CASGLGTSGRVHEQFF
TRBV9	NA	TRBJ2-3	NA	TGTGCCAGCAGCCCCCAGGTTCCACTACCTACAGATACGCAGTATTTT	CASSPQVPLPTDTQYF
TRBV6-1	NA	TRBJ2-1	NA	TGTGCCAGCATACCGGACCTGCCGGATGAGCAGTTCTTC	CASIPDLPDEQFF
TRBV20-1	NA	TRBJ1-2	NA	TGCAGTGCTAGAGTAGGTTTTGGATATGGCTACACCTTC	CSARVGFGYGYTF
TRBV11-3	few	TRBJ2-2	TRBD1	TGTGCCAGCAGCTCGGGACAGGGGGCCGGGGAGCTGTTTTTT	CASSSGQGAGELFF
TRBV6-1	NA	TRBJ2-7	TRBD1	TGTGCCAGCAGGGTCCCGGGACAGAGTTACGAGCAGTACTTC	CASRVPGQSYEQYF
TRBV6-1	NA	TRBJ2-1	TRBD2	TGTGCCAGCAGTGAACCACTCAGGACTAGCGGGGTCAGAGGTGAGCAGTTCTTC	CASSEPLRTSGVRGEQFF
TRBV11-2	NA	TRBJ2-1	NA	TGTGCCAGCAGCTTAGCCAGCCTCAATGAGCAGTTCTTC	CASSLASLNEQFF
TRBV5-1	NA	TRBJ2-1	NA	TGCGCCAGCAGCTCTGGCGCTTTGATTAATGAGCAGTTCTTC	CASSSGALINEQFF
TRBV28	many	TRBJ1-4	NA	TGTGCCAGCGTTCGTTGGGCAGAGAACCCAACTAATGAAAAACTGTTTTTT	CASVRWAENPTNEKLFF
TRBV18	NA	TRBJ2-1	TRBD2	TGTGCCAGCTCACCACTAGCGGGAGTGGAGCAGTTCTTC	CASSPLAGVEQFF
TRBV7-2	NA	TRBJ2-1	TRBD2	TGTGCCAGCAGCTCAGTTAGCGGGCACAATGAGCAGTTCTTC	CASSSVSGHNEQFF
TRBV6-1	few	TRBJ2-2	TRBD2	TGTGCCAGCAGGTTGACTAGCGGGGGGGCCGACGGGGAGCTGTTTTTT	CASRLTSGGADGELFF
TRBV6-2/TRBV6-3	NA	TRBJ2-1	NA	TGTGCCAGCAGTTACTCGATGGACCGAGGAGTGCAGTACGGGTTCTTC	CASSYSMDRGVQYGFF
TRBV5-8	few	TRBJ2-1	TRBD2	TGTGCCAGCAGCTTGTTCGTGGGAGGGCCTTTCAATGAGCAGTTCTTC	CASSLFVGGPFNEQFF
TRBV18	NA	TRBJ2-7	NA	TGTGCCAGCTCTCCCGTTTGGGGCGACGAGCAGTACTTC	CASSPVWGDEQYF
TRBV6-2/TRBV6-3	few	TRBJ1-5	TRBD1	TGTGCCAGCAGATGGGACAGGGCCCAGCCCCAGCATTTT	CASRWDRAQPQHF
TRBV12-3/TRBV12-4	few	TRBJ2-2	TRBD2	TGTGCCAGCACCCTAGGGAGCGGGAGGGCCAACACCGGGGAGCTGTTTTTT	CASTLGSGRANTGELFF
TRBV28	few	TRBJ2-1	TRBD1	TGTGCCAGCAGTCCCGGACAGGGAACCTACAATGAGCAGTTCTTC	CASSPGQGTYNEQFF
TRBV7-8	NA	TRBJ2-7	NA	TGTGCCAGCAGCATTAGGGAGGCTCAAAGTAGAGCCAACGAGCAGTACTTC	CASSIREAQSRANEQYF
TRBV7-3	medium-sized	TRBJ1-1	NA	TGTGCCAGCAGCTTATCGGCGGGCACTGAAGCTTTCTTT	CASSLSAGTEAFF
TRBV12-5	NA	TRBJ2-1	TRBD2	TGTGCTAGTGGGGGCAGCGGGGATGAGCAGTTCTTC	CASGGSGDEQFF
TRBV28	NA	TRBJ2-3	NA	TGTGCCAGCAGTTTGGAGCCGAGCACAGATACGCAGTATTTT	CASSLEPSTDTQYF
TRBV6-1	few	TRBJ2-3	NA	TGTGCCAGCAGTCAGGCTCCCGAGGATACGCAGTATTTT	CASSQAPEDTQYF
TRBV15	few	TRBJ2-6	NA	TGTGCCACCAGCAGGGATGAGATTTCTGGGGCCAACGTCCTGACTTTC	CATSRDEISGANVLTF
TRBV10-2	NA	TRBJ1-1	NA	TGCGCCAGCAGACAGGTCGACACTGAAGCTTTCTTT	CASRQVDTEAFF
TRBV5-1	NA	TRBJ2-1	TRBD2	TGCGCCAGCAGCTTGGGACTAGCGGGAGTTAACGAGCAGTTCTTC	CASSLGLAGVNEQFF
TRBV14	few	TRBJ2-1	TRBD2	TGTGCCAGCAGCCAAGAGTTAGCGGGAGGGGCGTACAATGAGCAGTTCTTC	CASSQELAGGAYNEQFF
TRBV6-1	few	TRBJ2-6	TRBD1	TGTGCCAGCAGACACGACAGGGCTGGGGCCAACGTCCTGACTTTC	CASRHDRAGANVLTF
TRBV28	few	TRBJ1-1	TRBD1	TGTGCCAGCAGTTCCGTGGGGACAGATGAAGCTTTCTTT	CASSSVGTDEAFF
TRBV4-1	NA	TRBJ2-7	NA	TGCGCCAGCAGCCCTCGGGACGGGTTCGAGCAGTACTTC	CASSPRDGFEQYF
TRBV4-1	NA	TRBJ1-1	NA	TGCGCCAGCAGCCCAGGGACGGGGCCTGAAGCTTTCTTT	CASSPGTGPEAFF
TRBV7-2	NA	TRBJ2-7	NA	TGTGCCAGCGGACCGACAGGCTCCTACGAGCAGTACTTC	CASGPTGSYEQYF
TRBV29-1	medium-sized	TRBJ2-3	NA	TGCAGCGTTGCAATTCCTAGCACAGATACGCAGTATTTT	CSVAIPSTDTQYF
TRBV28	NA	TRBJ1-2	NA	TGTGCCAGCAGTTTAGGGGACTATGGCTACACCTTC	CASSLGDYGYTF
TRBV28	NA	TRBJ1-6	TRBD1	TGTGCCAGCAGTCCCCCGGGACAGGGGTCGTCACCCCTCCACTTT	CASSPPGQGSSPLHF
TRBV6-5	large	TRBJ2-1	NA	TGTGCCAGCAGTTACTCAGGGGAGAGTGAGCAGTTCTTC	CASSYSGESEQFF